Following are 26 T cell receptor beta chains from one sample sequenced in a study of blood T cell repertoires in COVID-19. This table comes from immunoSEQ multiplex PCR, and its TCRdb copy is limited to in-frame clones, with some not included. In the table there are 95,000 to 150,000 clones, roughly 82% of which are singletons. Input material: peripheral blood. The receptors stem from a human donor in a cohort sampled during active COVID-19.

V and J are TRBV6-5 and TRBJ2-7, with D tentatively TRBD2 (6 bases). The CDR3 is 13 amino acids. With 5 bases removed from V and 1 base from J, the gap between germline ends came to 9 bases. From germline, CDR1 is MNHEY and CDR2 SVGAGI. The CDR3 here is CASSPGLSYEQYF. For the CDR3, the DNA is TGTGCCAGCAGTCCGGGACTTTCCTACGAGCAGTACTTC.

This rearrangement joins TRBV4-3 to TRBJ2-5, with 9 positions matching TRBD1. The CDR3 contains 13 residues. Germline-derived CDR1 and CDR2 are LGHNA and YSLEER. The V segment lost 3 bases and the J segment 5 bases; nucleotides outside the gene matches: 1. CDR3 residues: CASSQDRGETQYF. The CDR3 coding sequence is TGCGCCAGCAGCCAGGACAGGGGCGAGACCCAGTACTTC.

The chain couples TRBV20-1 to TRBJ2-1; 10 bases match TRBD2. The CDR3 is 10 amino acids. J was trimmed by 13 bases and V by 4 bases; bases with no gene match: 1. Germline V gene data show CDR1 as DFQATT and CDR2 as SNEGSKA (reference sequence). CDR3 protein: CSATSGRQFF. Written as DNA, the CDR3 is TGCAGTGCTACTAGCGGGAGACAGTTCTTC.

The chain uses TRBV19 and TRBJ2-1; the D gene is possibly TRBD1 (5 bases). The germline CDR1 and CDR2 sequences are LNHDA and SQIVND (reference sequence). Trimming cost V 1 base and J 6 bases, with 10 bases left between them. CDR3 length: 14 residues. CDR3 DNA: TGTGCCAGTAGTATAGGGACAAGATTCAATGAGCAGTTCTTC. Encoded protein: CASSIGTRFNEQFF.

This clone was detected only once. The chain couples TRBV27 to TRBJ1-2; TRBD1 matches at 8 bases. CDR1 and CDR2 from the germline V gene are MNHEY and SMNVEV (reference sequence). This CDR3 region has 15 residues. Losses at the gene ends were 3 bases for V and 5 bases for J; bases not matched to a gene: 8. CDR3 nucleotides: TGTGCCAGCAGTTTTAAAGGGACAGGATCATATGGCTACACCTTC. This codes for CASSFKGTGSYGYTF.

The chain couples TRBV21-1 to TRBJ2-5; the table assigns TRBD2, which was not confirmed against the DNA. TRBV21-1 is flagged as a pseudogene. The CDR3 totals 15 residues. The CDR3 nucleotides are TGTGCCAGCAGCAAACTAGCCGGTTACCAAGAGACCCAGTACTTC. Its translation is CASSKLAGYQETQYF.

V usage is TRBV7-2 and J usage is TRBJ1-3; 7 nucleotides agree with TRBD1. CDR1 is SGHTA and CDR2 is FQGNSA in the germline V gene. Losses at the gene ends were 4 bases for V and 0 bases for J; bases not matched to a gene: 3. The CDR3 spans 15 residues. The CDR3 reads CASSSGQNSGNTIYF. In DNA, the CDR3 is TGTGCCAGCAGCTCGGGACAGAACTCTGGAAACACCATATATTTT.

This clone was seen only a few times. The chain uses TRBV5-6 and TRBJ2-7; possible D gene TRBD1, 5 bases. Germline loops: CDR1 SGHDT, CDR2 YYEEEE. Trimming removed 1 base from V and 7 bases from J, with 15 bases in between. This CDR3 contains 14 residues. The CDR3 DNA reads TGTGCCAGCAGCTTGACGGTAGGGGTAAGGGAGCAGTACTTC. Protein: CASSLTVGVREQYF. The whole variable domain, remainder taken from reference TRBV5-6 and TRBJ2-7, is DAGVTQSPTHLIKTRGQQVTLRCSPKSGHDTVSWYQQALGQGPQFIFQYYEEEERQRGNFPDRFSGHQFPNYSSELNVNALLLGDSALYLCASSLTVGVREQYFGPGTRLTVT.

This clone was seen a single time. This sequence joins TRBV9 and TRBJ2-7; 7 bases are shared with TRBD1. This CDR3 spans 15 amino acids. V gave up 4 bases and J gave up 5 bases; unmatched junction bases: 12. Germline CDR1 and CDR2: SGDLS and YYNGEE. The CDR3 nucleotides read TGTGCCAGCAGCACCCACAGGGGCCTGGGGGACGAGCAGTACTTC. Encoded protein: CASSTHRGLGDEQYF.

This chain links TRBV6-6 with TRBJ1-1; no definite D call. The germline CDR1 and CDR2 sequences are MNHNY and SVGAGI (reference sequence). Trimming removed 5 bases from V and 4 bases from J, with 17 bases in between. This CDR3 region has 15 residues. For the CDR3, the DNA is TGTGCCAGCAGTCGACTTGGTCCCGCGGGCACTGAAGCTTTCTTT. Protein: CASSRLGPAGTEAFF.

The sample holds a few counts of this clone. The chain recombines TRBV5-4 with TRBJ1-6; the D is unclear. CDR1 SGHNT and CDR2 YYREEE come from the germline V gene (reference sequence). Trimming stripped 7 bases from V and 10 bases from J, with 15 bases between. CDR3 length: 13 amino acids. CDR3 loop: CASQRRVSSPLHF. DNA of the CDR3: TGTGCCAGCCAAAGGAGGGTGTCCTCACCCCTCCACTTT.

The rearrangement joins TRBV6-5 to TRBJ2-3, with 9 bases matching TRBD1. The CDR3 extends over 15 amino acids. The germline CDR1 and CDR2 sequences are MNHEY and SVGAGI. The J segment lost 3 bases and the V segment lost 6 bases, leaving 7 bases of the junction unmatched. CDR3 loop: CASRRTGGRTDTQYF. DNA of the CDR3: TGTGCCAGCAGACGTACAGGGGGCCGGACAGATACGCAGTATTTT.

V is TRBV19 and J is TRBJ2-7; 8 bases line up with TRBD2. CDR3 length: 15 residues. Per germline, CDR1 LNHDA and CDR2 SQIVND (reference sequence). J gave up 5 bases and V 6 bases, and 12 bases lay outside the gene matches. DNA of the CDR3: TGTGCCAGTAGCGCGGGGGGACCCCAGGGGAACGAGCAGTACTTC. Its translation is CASSAGGPQGNEQYF.

A single count supports this clone. J is TRBJ2-7 and V is TRBV11-2, with TRBD2 identical over 9 bases. This CDR3 is built from 16 residues. The germline CDR1 and CDR2 sequences are SGHAT and FQNNGV. With 4 bases clipped from V and 0 bases from J, the junction kept 7 bases outside the gene matches. CDR3 sequence reads: CASSSLGRGGSYEQYF. The CDR3 bases are TGTGCCAGCAGCTCCCTGGGGCGGGGGGGCTCCTACGAGCAGTACTTC.

This rearrangement joins TRBV28 to TRBJ2-3; 12 bases are shared with TRBD2. CDR3 length equals 18 residues. J was trimmed by 7 bases and V by 4 bases; bases with no gene match: 15. Germline values: CDR1 MDHEN, CDR2 SYDVKM. The CDR3 sequence: CASSSPGSSGRATNTQYF. The CDR3 DNA reads TGTGCCAGCAGTTCACCGGGGTCTAGCGGGAGGGCCACCAATACGCAGTATTTT.

This chain joins TRBV28 and TRBJ2-1, with D possibly being TRBD2 (6 bases). Trimming pared 4 bases from V and 3 bases from J, leaving 10 bases between. CDR3 size: 14 residues. Germline V gene data show CDR1 as MDHEN and CDR2 as SYDVKM. For the CDR3, the DNA is TGTGCCAGCAGTTCGCCGGGGGACTACAATGAGCAGTTCTTC. The encoded protein is CASSSPGDYNEQFF.

The chain couples TRBV27 to TRBJ1-1, with 9 bases matching TRBD1. This CDR3 region has 16 residues. V was pared by 5 bases and J by 9 bases, with 16 bases of the junction left unmatched. CDR1 is MNHEY and CDR2 is SMNVEV in the germline V gene (reference sequence). The CDR3 sequence is CASSTYGTGRGKKAFF. The CDR3 DNA is TGTGCCAGCAGTACCTATGGGACAGGGCGGGGTAAAAAAGCTTTCTTT.

The gene calls are TRBV5-8 and TRBJ2-5, with TRBD2 matching 9 bases. Trimming cost V 0 bases and J 7 bases; bases outside gene matches: 1. Per germline, CDR1 SGHTS and CDR2 YDEGEE. CDR3 length equals 13 residues. CDR3 bases: TGTGCCAGCAGCTTGGCGCGGGGGGGGACCCAGTACTTC. It specifies CASSLARGGTQYF.

The rearrangement uses TRBV5-1 and TRBJ2-5, with a tentative D call TRBD2 (6 bases). In germline, CDR1 is SGHRS, CDR2 YFSETQ. This CDR3 has 15 amino acids. Trimming removed 3 bases at V and 4 bases at J, with 16 bases between. This chain's CDR3 is CASSSGHGGGETQYF. The DNA for the CDR3 is TGCGCCAGCAGCTCAGGGCACGGGGGAGGAGAGACCCAGTACTTC.

The chain joins TRBV28 to TRBJ1-4; D unresolved. Trimming cost V 2 bases and J 9 bases, with 13 bases left between them. The length of the CDR3 is 14 residues. Germline lookup yields CDR1 MDHEN and CDR2 SYDVKM. CDR3 sequence reads: CASSLLVLEKKLFF. As DNA, the CDR3 is TGTGCCAGCAGTTTACTAGTCTTAGAGAAAAAACTGTTTTTT.

This clone has just one count. The V gene is TRBV10-2, the J gene TRBJ1-1, with a tentative D call TRBD1 (6 bases). The CDR3 contains 12 residues. V lost 2 bases, J lost 11 bases, and 12 bases lay in between. The germline V gene has CDR1 WSHSY and CDR2 SAAADI. In DNA, the CDR3 is TGCGCCAGCAGTGAGCAGGGGAGGGACGCTTTCTTT. It is translated as CASSEQGRDAFF.

The rearrangement links TRBV18 to TRBJ1-2; D is possibly TRBD1 (5 bases). Trimming shortened V by 3 bases and J by 8 bases, and 16 bases separated the two germline ends. The V gene's germline CDR1 is KGHSH and CDR2 LQKENI. This CDR3 comprises 14 residues. CDR3 residues: CASSPSDSPGGYTF. The CDR3 bases are TGTGCCAGCTCACCGAGTGACAGCCCAGGAGGCTACACCTTC.

The genes are TRBV27 and TRBJ1-1, with D possibly matching TRBD1 (6 bases). CDR3 length: 18 residues. Trimming stripped 0 bases from V and 4 bases from J, with 21 bases between. CDR1 MNHEY and CDR2 SMNVEV come from the germline V gene (reference sequence). For the CDR3, the DNA is TGTGCCAGCAGTTTATCTATTATCGTCTCAGGGGCCGGCACTGAAGCTTTCTTT. Translation gives CASSLSIIVSGAGTEAFF.

The genes are TRBV5-1 and TRBJ1-2; unclear D gene. V was trimmed by 2 bases and J by 4 bases, leaving 6 bases between them. CDR3 length equals 12 residues. Per germline, CDR1 SGHRS and CDR2 YFSETQ. For the CDR3, the DNA is TGCGCCAGCAGCTTCACGGGCTATGGCTACACCTTC. The encoded protein is CASSFTGYGYTF. Full variable domain (outside the CDR3, taken from reference TRBV5-1 and TRBJ1-2): KAGVTQTPRYLIKTRGQQVTLSCSPISGHRSVSWYQQTPGQGLQFLFEYFSETQRNKGNFPGRFSGRQFSNSRSEMNVSTLELGDSALYLCASSFTGYGYTFGSGTRLTVV.

The V and J genes are TRBV28 and TRBJ1-3; TRBD1 agrees at 8 bases. This CDR3 has 15 residues. Germline V gene data show CDR1 as MDHEN and CDR2 as SYDVKM. Trimming took 2 bases from V and 5 from J; bases not matched to a gene: 5. The CDR3 nucleotides are TGTGCCAGCAGTTTAACCGGGACAGGAAGAAACACCATATATTTT. This sequence encodes CASSLTGTGRNTIYF.

The J gene is TRBJ1-1, the V gene TRBV7-8, with D tentatively TRBD1 (6 bases). This CDR3 comprises 18 residues. CDR1 and CDR2 (germline): SGHVS, FQNEAQ. The V end lost 4 bases, the J end lost 2 bases, and 23 bases lay between the germline ends. As DNA, the CDR3 is TGTGCCAGCAGCTCTTACCCCAGCCGGGACACCGGTAACACTGAAGCTTTCTTT. Its protein product is CASSSYPSRDTGNTEAFF.